The entry below describes one T cell receptor beta chain. Its specificity is not known. The entry originates in a study of cytomegalovirus exposure and HLA in healthy donors. Study-level findings and limits: Available immune exposure information was restricted to CMV serostatus only. In an earlier analysis, most TCR beta V segments were productive about 87% or about 30% of the time. A later analysis showed that HLA-associated TCR beta chains had undergone more clonal expansion than equally common others. There were reportedly fewer N-insertions in an Asian-associated ancestry cluster than the roughly 670-donor mean, in a later analysis.

The primer mix had 60 Vbeta and 13 Jbeta primers. The data were produced by immunoSEQ multiplex PCR, yet TCRdb's version contains in-frame clones alone and is incomplete. The table shows 30,000 to 40,000 clones, with roughly 90% occurring only once. Germline trimming cut 7 bases from V and 8 bases from J; bases unmatched to any gene: 11. The CDR3 consists of 15 residues. Per the germline V gene, CDR1 is LNHDA and CDR2 is SQIVND (reference sequence). The V and J genes are TRBV19 and TRBJ2-1; 10 bases align to TRBD1. The receptor was isolated from a woman aged 18-35 years in good health and CMV-seronegative. The specimen sequenced was PBMCs. Here the CDR3 DNA reads TGTGCCAGTATCCGGCGTGGACAGGGGGTGCATGAGCAGTTCTTC. It specifies CASIRRGQGVHEQFF. Combining the CDR3 with reference TRBV19 and TRBJ2-1 gives the whole variable domain DGGITQSPKYLFRKEGQNVTLSCEQNLNHDAMYWYRQDPGQGLRLIYYSQIVNDFQKGDIAEGYSVSREKKESFPLTVTSAQKNPTAFYLCASIRRGQGVHEQFFGPGTRLTVL.